The 25 T cell receptor beta chains listed next were all sequenced from one sample in a study of glioma-infiltrating T cells. Using RNA template, CDR3s of TCR alpha and beta were amplified with iRepertoire arm-PCR. TCRdb re-analysed the multiplex PCR reads in MiXCR, keeping a single row per CDR3 protein. The sample gives roughly 200,000 distinct CDR3 sequences, roughly two fifths of which show up once; around 5.3% is in the top ten. The sample was glioma tissue, nonneoplastic brain tissue, or PBMCs (not recorded which). The receptors were gathered from a human donor with low-grade glioma or glioblastoma, undergoing nonglioma brain surgery, or in good health (not recorded which).

The chain employs TRBV6-4 and TRBJ2-1; no definite D call. V was shortened by 0 bases and J by 0 bases, with 6 bases between the two germline ends. This CDR3 contains 15 residues. Germline CDR1 MRHNA, CDR2 SNTAGT. The CDR3 DNA reads as TGTGCCAGCAGTGACTCGAGCAGCTCCTACAATGAGCAGTTCTTC. Translating it yields CASSDSSSSYNEQFF.

To note about this clonotype: It may be a read error: a sequence one base away is much more abundant. This chain joins TRBV20-1 and TRBJ2-7, with 10 nucleotides matching TRBD2. After removal of 1 base from V and 4 bases from J, the junction contained 10 bases not matched to a gene. Looked up from germline, CDR1 is DFQATT and CDR2 is SNEGSKA (reference sequence). CDR3 length equals 16 residues. For the CDR3, the DNA is TGCAGTGCTAGAGCGCCACTGGGACTAGCGCTGTACGAGCAGTACTTC. The encoded protein is CSARAPLGLALYEQYF.

About this clonotype itself: With a much larger clone just one base away, this may be a read error. V gene TRBV6-1 combines with J gene TRBJ2-1, with TRBD2 matching 9 bases. Germline V gene lookup returns CDR1 MNHNS and CDR2 SASEGT. The CDR3 covers 15 residues. The CDR3 DNA sequence: TGTGCCAGCTCCTCTGCGGGAGGGAGCGGAAATGAGCGGTTCTTC. Translating it yields CASSSAGGSGNERFF.

Regarding this clonotype: A much larger clone differs from this one at a single base, so this may be a read error. The V and J genes are TRBV6-1 and TRBJ1-4; unclear D gene. The germline CDR1 and CDR2 sequences are MNHNS and SASEGT. This CDR3 comprises 13 residues. CDR3: CAISVRLYEKLFF. The CDR3 nucleotides read TGTGCCATCAGTGTACGGTTATATGAAAAACTGTTTTTT.

The chain joins TRBV24-1 to TRBJ2-3, with TRBD1 as a possible D gene (6 bases). Trimming left V 5 bases short and J 3 bases short, with 20 bases between. Germline V gene data show CDR1 as KGHDR and CDR2 as SFDVKD. The CDR3 runs 17 residues. This CDR3 reads CATSGPTQGFTTDTQYF. The CDR3, as DNA: TGTGCCACCAGTGGGCCAACCCAGGGGTTCACGACAGATACGCAGTATTTT.

Of note for this clonotype: A much larger clone differs from this one at a single base, so this may be a read error. The rearrangement links TRBV28 to TRBJ2-3; TRBD2 might be the D (6 bases). From germline, CDR1 is MDHEN and CDR2 SYDVKM. The V end was cut by 5 bases, the J end by 1 base, with 16 bases between. This CDR3 has 16 amino acids. The CDR3 is CASSTTTGGGTDTQYF. CDR3 coding DNA: TGTGCCAGCAGTACTACGACGGGCGGGGGCACAGATACGCAGTATTTT.

This clonotype has a count of ten or more. V usage is TRBV6-1 and J usage is TRBJ2-1; D is perhaps TRBD2 (5 bases). This CDR3 is 13 amino acids long. Germline CDR1 MNHNS, CDR2 SASEGT. Trimming stripped 7 bases from V and 7 bases from J, with 14 bases between. The CDR3 here is CASMRVVKNEQFF. DNA of the CDR3: TGTGCCAGCATGCGGGTTGTAAAAAATGAGCAGTTCTTC.

The rearrangement joins TRBV28 to TRBJ2-5, with 9 bases lining up with TRBD1. This CDR3 has 14 residues. Germline V lookup: CDR1 MDHEN, CDR2 SYDVKM. V lost 7 bases to trimming and J lost 4 bases; unmatched junction nucleotides: 7. CDR3 nucleotides: TGTGCCAGCAAAACAGGGGGCTATAGAGAGACCCAGTACTTC. Translated: CASKTGGYRETQYF.

This chain connects TRBV3-1 to TRBJ2-7, with 7 bases that match TRBD2. The J segment lost 4 bases and the V segment lost 2 bases, leaving 11 bases of the junction unmatched. Germline V lookup: CDR1 LGHDT, CDR2 YNNKEL (reference sequence). The CDR3 contains 16 residues. The CDR3 DNA sequence: TGTGCCAGCAGCCAAACCCGGACTAGACGACCTTACGAGCAGTACTTC. Translating it yields CASSQTRTRRPYEQYF.

This clonotype was recorded at least ten times. The J gene is TRBJ1-1, the V gene TRBV12-3 or TRBV12-4; possibly TRBD1 for D (5 bases). CDR3 length: 12 amino acids. Trimming left V 11 bases short and J 9 bases short, with 19 bases between. CDR3 protein: CADTKAGGKAFF. The DNA of the CDR3 is TGTGCCGATACCAAAGCGGGGGGAAAAGCTTTCTTT.

The chain carries TRBV7-9 and TRBJ2-1, with D perhaps matching TRBD1 (6 bases). V lost 5 bases to trimming and J lost 2 bases, with 13 bases between them. Germline V gene data show CDR1 as SEHNR and CDR2 as FQNEAQ (reference sequence). The CDR3 totals 15 residues. The CDR3 bases are TGTGCCAGCAGCCCTACACAGGGTACCTACAATGAGCAGTTCTTC. Translation gives CASSPTQGTYNEQFF.

Comment on this clonotype: Given a much more abundant clone one base away, this may be a read error. This rearrangement joins TRBV28 to TRBJ2-3, with 8 bases aligning to TRBD2. The CDR3 covers 16 residues. Per the germline V gene, CDR1 is MDHEN and CDR2 is SYDVKM. Trimming removed 5 bases from V and 3 bases from J; junction bases left unmatched: 10. The CDR3 sequence is CASSTPGLEGTDTQYF. CDR3 sequence (DNA): TGTGCCAGCAGTACACCGGGACTAGAGGGAACAGATACGCAGTATTTT.

The V call is TRBV2, the J call TRBJ2-5; 7 positions match TRBD2. V lost 11 bases, J lost 5 bases, and 5 bases stayed unmatched. Germline V gene data show CDR1 as SNHLY and CDR2 as FYNNEI. This CDR3 contains 11 residues. The CDR3 DNA reads TGTGCCGGGGGGGTCCTGGAGACCCAGTACTTC. As protein: CAGGVLETQYF.

A remark on this clonotype: Possible read error: a much larger clone is one base away. This chain links TRBV3-1 with TRBJ1-1, with D unclear. Germline CDR1 reads LGHDT; CDR2 reads YNNKEL (reference sequence). This CDR3 region has 14 residues. CDR3 in DNA: TGTGCCAGCAGACAAGTGGACCGGAACACTGAAGCTTTCTTT. Amino acids: CASRQVDRNTEAFF.

This clonotype was picked up many times. The V call is TRBV18, the J call TRBJ1-1, with 8 bases aligning to TRBD1. The germline CDR1 and CDR2 sequences are KGHSH and LQKENI. V lost 6 bases to trimming and J lost 1 base; unmatched junction nucleotides: 13. The CDR3 covers 17 residues. The CDR3 nucleotides read TGTGCCAGCTCTCAGGTCGGGACAGGCACGGGGAACACTGAAGCTTTCTTT. This translates into CASSQVGTGTGNTEAFF.

The V and J genes are TRBV4-1 and TRBJ2-4; 7 positions agree with TRBD2. The CDR3 runs to 18 residues. Germline CDR1 reads MGHRA; CDR2 reads YSYEKL. The V segment lost 1 base and the J segment 0 bases; nucleotides outside the gene matches: 9. In nucleotides, the CDR3 is TGCGCCAGCAGCCAAGGGGGTCTAGCGGTCCTAGCCAAAAACATTCAGTACTTC. Translation gives CASSQGGLAVLAKNIQYF.

This clonotype was seen repeatedly, ten times or more. The chain uses TRBV20-1 and TRBJ1-1, with 8 bases fitting TRBD1. The V gene end was trimmed by 5 bases and the J gene end by 7 bases; junction bases not matched to a gene: 3. The CDR3 runs 11 residues. CDR1 and CDR2 from the germline V gene are DFQATT and SNEGSKA (reference sequence). CDR3 nucleotides: TGCAGTGCTTTGACAGGGGTTGAAGCTTTCTTT. Encoded protein: CSALTGVEAFF.

This clonotype was observed many times. The rearrangement uses TRBV15 and TRBJ2-1, with 7 bases aligning to TRBD2. This CDR3 has 16 amino acids. Losses at the gene ends were 0 bases for V and 3 bases for J; bases not matched to a gene: 5. Germline CDR1 reads LNHNV; CDR2 reads YYDKDF (reference sequence). The CDR3 DNA reads as TGTGCCACCAGCAGAGATCGGGCGGGGGACTACAATGAGCAGTTCTTC. It is translated as CATSRDRAGDYNEQFF.

As for this clonotype: With a much larger clone just one base away, this may be a read error. The CDR3 reads CASSFTGTSGRTSYEQYF. The CDR3 DNA is TGTGCCAGCAGCTTCACCGGGACTAGCGGGAGAACATCCTACGAGCAGTACTTC. The rearrangement links TRBV6-2 or TRBV6-3 to TRBJ2-7; 14 bases fit TRBD2. The CDR3 is 18 residues long. V was pared by 6 bases and J by 1 base, with 11 bases of the junction left unmatched. Looked up from germline, CDR1 is MNHEY and CDR2 is SVGEGT.

Many counts were recorded for this clonotype. The J gene is TRBJ2-1, the V gene TRBV28, with D possibly TRBD1 on 6 matching bases. V lost 2 bases to trimming and J lost 6 bases, with 14 bases between them. In germline, CDR1 is MDHEN, CDR2 SYDVKM. CDR3 length equals 15 residues. This CDR3 is CASSLPGQSSNEQFF. The CDR3 DNA is TGTGCCAGCAGTTTACCCGGACAGAGCTCCAATGAGCAGTTCTTC.

The chain is built from TRBV3-1 and TRBJ2-7, with no clear D. The germline gives CDR1 LGHDT, CDR2 YNNKEL (reference sequence). The V end lost 0 bases, the J end lost 6 bases, and 9 bases lay between the germline ends. This CDR3 has 13 residues. CDR3 region: CASSQDRRSEQYF. CDR3 in DNA: TGTGCCAGCAGCCAAGACAGGCGTTCCGAGCAGTACTTC.

The J gene is TRBJ2-5, the V gene TRBV18; TRBD1 or TRBD2 may be the D gene (5 bases each). CDR3 length: 15 amino acids. CDR1 and CDR2 from the germline V gene are KGHSH and LQKENI. Between the trimmed V and J ends, which lost 2 bases and 3 bases, there was a span of 13 bases. The chain's CDR3 is CASSPLGTKKETQYF. The CDR3 DNA is TGTGCCAGCTCACCATTAGGGACGAAAAAAGAGACCCAGTACTTC.

This clonotype came up a few times. The chain joins TRBV12-3 or TRBV12-4 to TRBJ2-1, with 8 bases that match TRBD2. Trimming cost V 3 bases and J 3 bases; bases outside gene matches: 7. There are 16 residues in the CDR3. Here the CDR3 DNA reads TGTGCCAGCAGTTTGAGCCGGGGGGGTGGCTACAATGAGCAGTTCTTC. It yields the protein CASSLSRGGGYNEQFF.

The chain carries TRBV6-1 and TRBJ2-1; D perhaps matches TRBD1 (5 bases). CDR3 length equals 14 residues. Germline V gene data show CDR1 as MNHNS and CDR2 as SASEGT. Trimming shortened V by 6 bases and J by 4 bases, and 13 bases separated the two germline ends. As DNA, the CDR3 is TGTGCCAGCAGGGTGGGGCTGGGGTACAATGAGCAGTTCTTC. Amino acid sequence: CASRVGLGYNEQFF.

The chain combines TRBV19 with TRBJ2-1, with D possibly TRBD1 on 5 matching bases. The germline CDR1 and CDR2 sequences are LNHDA and SQIVND (reference sequence). The CDR3 has 13 residues. The V end lost 4 bases, the J end lost 10 bases, and 14 bases lay between the germline ends. CDR3 nucleotides: TGTGCCAGTAGTACTAACCAGGGTGGCGAGCAGTTCTTC. This gives the protein CASSTNQGGEQFF. The full variable domain, its missing parts supplied by reference TRBV19 and TRBJ2-1, is DGGITQSPKYLFRKEGQNVTLSCEQNLNHDAMYWYRQDPGQGLRLIYYSQIVNDFQKGDIAEGYSVSREKKESFPLTVTSAQKNPTAFYLCASSTNQGGEQFFGPGTRLTVL.